The T cell receptor (beta chain) described here comes from a study of T cells in localized non-small cell lung cancer. With 10 bases removed from V and 0 bases from J, the gap between germline ends came to 7 bases. Germline V gives CDR1 SNHLY, CDR2 FYNNEI. The CDR3 is 12 amino acids. Assay used: immunoSEQ multiplex PCR; TCRdb lists only in-frame clones, some missing. This table holds around 140,000 clones, about 89% found once. The V and J genes are TRBV2 and TRBJ2-4; no clear D. Sequencing used peripheral blood, obtained before any cancer treatment. This sequence originates from a female donor aged 60 or older with stage I lung adenocarcinoma. The CDR3 region is CANRGAKNIQYF. The CDR3, as DNA: TGTGCCAACCGTGGAGCCAAAAACATTCAGTACTTC.